This paragraph reports one T cell receptor (beta chain). The data stem from a study of blood T cell repertoires in COVID-19. Germline-derived CDR1 and CDR2 are LGHDT and YNNKEL (reference sequence). J was trimmed by 4 bases and V by 0 bases; bases with no gene match: 12. This CDR3 comprises 19 residues. Only in-frame clones appear in the TCRdb table, and some are missing; sequencing was by immunoSEQ multiplex PCR. The table lists about 360,000 clones, about 86% of them singletons, with roughly 7.1% in the top ten. This chain links TRBV3-1 (or the pseudogene TRBV3-2) with TRBJ2-3; 11 positions match TRBD2. Sample: peripheral blood. The sequence was obtained from a woman aged 55-70 years with COVID-19, enrolled during active disease. CDR3 protein: CASSQEFSLAGGPPDTQYF. CDR3 in DNA: TGTGCCAGCAGCCAAGAGTTTAGTTTAGCGGGGGGGCCTCCAGATACGCAGTATTTT.